The 10 T cell receptor beta chains below all came from one sample that was sequenced in a study of T cell responses to AZD1222 COVID-19 vaccine. Profiling relied on immunoSEQ multiplex PCR, and the TCRdb table lists in-frame clones only, not all of them. Of 150,000 to 200,000 clones in the sample, around 88% were seen once. The sequencing here drew on peripheral blood, taken on day 0 of AZD1222 vaccination. The receptors come from an adult in good health.

The chain is built from TRBV7-9 and TRBJ2-2; possibly TRBD1 or TRBD2 for D (5 bases each). The CDR3 is 15 residues long. V lost 5 bases, J lost 0 bases, and 10 bases lay in between. Germline V gives CDR1 SEHNR, CDR2 FQNEAQ (reference sequence). CDR3 sequence reads: CASSPGLANTGELFF. The CDR3 DNA reads as TGTGCCAGCAGCCCGGGGCTAGCGAACACCGGGGAGCTGTTTTTT. The full variable domain, rest sourced from reference TRBV7-9 and TRBJ2-2, is DTGVSQNPRHKITKRGQNVTFRCDPISEHNRLYWYRQTLGQGPEFLTYFQNEAQLEKSRLLSDRFSAERPKGSFSTLEIQRTEQGDSAMYLCASSPGLANTGELFFGEGSRLTVL.

The DNA of the CDR3 is TGTGCCACCAGCAGAGTGCGGGGGCTCGGTTTCAATCAGCCCCAGCATTTT. Translating gives CATSRVRGLGFNQPQHF. This chain joins TRBV15 and TRBJ1-5; the D gene is possibly TRBD1 (6 bases). The CDR3 has 17 residues. Germline CDR1 LNHNV, CDR2 YYDKDF (reference sequence). V dropped 1 base and J dropped 3 bases, with 16 bases sitting between them.

This clone has just one count. The gene calls are TRBV6-1 and TRBJ2-1; 7 bases map to TRBD1. With 0 bases clipped from V and 9 bases from J, the junction kept 11 bases outside the gene matches. The CDR3 spans 16 residues. From germline, CDR1 is MNHNS and CDR2 SASEGT. This CDR3 is CASSEARPDRRFEQFF. The DNA for the CDR3 is TGTGCCAGCAGTGAAGCGAGGCCGGACAGGAGATTTGAGCAGTTCTTC.

In the case of this clone: The junction shows a germline mismatch at one end, possibly a read error. The chain joins TRBV28 to TRBJ2-3; D unresolved. The CDR3 length is 11 residues. Germline lookup yields CDR1 MDHEN and CDR2 SYDVKM. CDR3 sequence: CASSVWGTQYF. The CDR3, as DNA: TGTGCCAGCAGTGTATGGGGTACGCAGTATTTT.

The V gene is TRBV20-1, the J gene TRBJ2-3; D unclear. CDR1 and CDR2 from the germline V gene are DFQATT and SNEGSKA (reference sequence). V lost 6 bases and J 1 base, leaving 5 bases between the germline ends. The length of the CDR3 is 11 residues. The CDR3 loop reads CSAAGTDTQYF. The CDR3 bases are TGCAGTGCAGCAGGCACAGATACGCAGTATTTT.

The V call is TRBV4-3, the J call TRBJ1-1; D is unclear. The CDR3 contains 16 residues. Deletions cut 0 bases from V and 4 bases from J, with 15 bases between. Looked up from germline, CDR1 is LGHNA and CDR2 is YSLEER. The CDR3: CASSQDGGTRGTEAFF. As DNA, the CDR3 is TGCGCCAGCAGCCAAGATGGAGGAACACGAGGCACTGAAGCTTTCTTT.

This rearrangement joins TRBV15 to TRBJ2-7, with D tentatively TRBD1 or TRBD2 (5 bases each). The CDR3 sequence is 14 residues long. V lost 0 bases and J lost 6, with 12 bases in between. Germline V gene sequence: CDR1 LNHNV, CDR2 YYDKDF (reference sequence). This CDR3 reads CATSRDLGVGEQYF. The CDR3 DNA is TGTGCCACCAGCAGAGATTTGGGGGTCGGCGAGCAGTACTTC.

This rearrangement joins TRBV4-3 to TRBJ2-3, with 9 bases lining up with TRBD2. The germline V gene has CDR1 LGHNA and CDR2 YSLEER. Trimming cost V 3 bases and J 4 bases; bases outside gene matches: 11. This CDR3 is built from 17 residues. The chain's CDR3 is CASSQGRRLAGSDTQYF. Here the CDR3 DNA reads TGCGCCAGCAGCCAGGGTAGGAGGCTAGCGGGGTCAGATACGCAGTATTTT.

This clone is a singleton in its sample. J is TRBJ2-3 and V is TRBV27; D not certain. This CDR3 is built from 14 residues. V was trimmed by 6 bases and J by 2 bases, leaving 12 bases between them. Looked up from germline, CDR1 is MNHEY and CDR2 is SMNVEV (reference sequence). CDR3 nucleotide sequence: TGTGCCAGCAGCCAATACCCCTCCACAGATACGCAGTATTTT. It codes for CASSQYPSTDTQYF.

This chain links TRBV10-3 with TRBJ1-1, with D perhaps matching TRBD1 (6 bases). The CDR3 runs to 13 residues. Germline loops: CDR1 ENHRY, CDR2 SYGVKD. V dropped 6 bases and J dropped 4 bases, with 12 bases sitting between them. The CDR3 sequence: CAIRVGGVTEAFF. The DNA for the CDR3 is TGTGCCATCAGGGTCGGGGGCGTCACTGAAGCTTTCTTT.